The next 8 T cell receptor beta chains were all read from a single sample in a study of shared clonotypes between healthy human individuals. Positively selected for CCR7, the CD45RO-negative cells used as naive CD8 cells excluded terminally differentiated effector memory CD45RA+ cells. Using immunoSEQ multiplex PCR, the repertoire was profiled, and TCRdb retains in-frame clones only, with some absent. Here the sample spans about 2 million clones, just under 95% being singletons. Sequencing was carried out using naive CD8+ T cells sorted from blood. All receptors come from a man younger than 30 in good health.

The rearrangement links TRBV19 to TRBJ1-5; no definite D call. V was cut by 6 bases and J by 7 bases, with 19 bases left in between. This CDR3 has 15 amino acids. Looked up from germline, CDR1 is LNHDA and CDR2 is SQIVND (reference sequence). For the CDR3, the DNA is TGTGCCAGTAGCAACCGGGCCCCGGTGAGGCAGCCCCAGCATTTT. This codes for CASSNRAPVRQPQHF.

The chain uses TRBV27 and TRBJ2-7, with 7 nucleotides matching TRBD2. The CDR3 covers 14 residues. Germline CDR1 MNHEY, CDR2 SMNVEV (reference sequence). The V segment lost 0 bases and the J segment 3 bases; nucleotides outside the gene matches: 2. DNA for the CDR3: TGTGCCAGCAGTTTATCGTGGGGGGGCTACGAGCAGTACTTC. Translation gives CASSLSWGGYEQYF.

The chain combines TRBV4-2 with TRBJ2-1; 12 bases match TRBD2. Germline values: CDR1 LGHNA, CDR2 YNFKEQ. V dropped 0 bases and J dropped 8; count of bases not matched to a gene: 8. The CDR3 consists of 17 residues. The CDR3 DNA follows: TGTGCCAGCAGCCAAGAGGCTAGCGGGGGGGCCGGTTATGAGCAGTTCTTC. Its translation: CASSQEASGGAGYEQFF.

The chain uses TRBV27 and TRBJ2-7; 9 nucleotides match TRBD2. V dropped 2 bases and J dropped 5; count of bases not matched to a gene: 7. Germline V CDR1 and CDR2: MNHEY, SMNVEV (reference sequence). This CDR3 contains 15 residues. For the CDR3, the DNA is TGTGCCAGCAGTTTAGGCGGGAGGGCCATTAACGAGCAGTACTTC. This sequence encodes CASSLGGRAINEQYF.

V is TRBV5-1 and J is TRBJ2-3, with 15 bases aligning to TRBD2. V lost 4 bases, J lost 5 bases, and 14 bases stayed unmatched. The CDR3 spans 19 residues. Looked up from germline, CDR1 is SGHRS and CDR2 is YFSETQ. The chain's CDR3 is CASSLPGLAGGSLVDTQYF. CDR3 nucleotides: TGCGCCAGCAGCCTTCCGGGACTAGCGGGAGGCTCATTAGTAGATACGCAGTATTTT.

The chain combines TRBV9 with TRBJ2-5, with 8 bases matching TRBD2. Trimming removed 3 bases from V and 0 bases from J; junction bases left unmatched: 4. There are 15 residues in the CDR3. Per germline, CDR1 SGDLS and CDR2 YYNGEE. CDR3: CASSGTLADQETQYF. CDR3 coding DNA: TGTGCCAGCAGCGGGACACTAGCGGACCAAGAGACCCAGTACTTC.

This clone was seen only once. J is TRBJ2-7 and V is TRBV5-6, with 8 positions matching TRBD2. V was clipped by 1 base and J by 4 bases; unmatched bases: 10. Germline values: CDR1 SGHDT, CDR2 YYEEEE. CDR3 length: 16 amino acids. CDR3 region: CASSLTIGLARYEQYF. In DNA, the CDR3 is TGTGCCAGCAGCTTGACGATCGGACTAGCAAGGTACGAGCAGTACTTC.

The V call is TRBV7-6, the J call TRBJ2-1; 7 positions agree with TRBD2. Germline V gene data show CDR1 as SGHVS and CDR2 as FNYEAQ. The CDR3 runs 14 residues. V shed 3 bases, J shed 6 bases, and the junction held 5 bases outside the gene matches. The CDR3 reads CASSFGGGRNEQFF. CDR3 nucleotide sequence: TGTGCCAGCAGCTTTGGGGGAGGGCGCAATGAGCAGTTCTTC.